This passage covers 32 T cell receptor beta chains from one sample sequenced in a study of regulatory T cells in long-lasting Graves disease. TCR beta libraries were built with iRepertoire HTBI primers and Arm-PCR of CDR3 regions. Each CDR3 protein is one row after TCRdb ran MiXCR on the multiplex PCR reads. The sample includes 400,000 to 500,000 distinct CDR3 sequences, about a fifth of them seen just once. The sample's time point: persistent/refractory GD, antithyroid drugs over 5 years with positive TRAb. Researchers made the TCR library from RNA that was extracted from PBMCs. This specimen was peripheral blood mononuclear cells (PBMCs), taken when the disease was refractory, from a patient treated with antithyroid drugs. The receptors were gathered from a female donor with Graves disease.

This clonotype was recorded many times. This chain joins TRBV18 and TRBJ1-2; weak D call: TRBD1 (6 bases). The length of the CDR3 is 18 residues. The germline V gene has CDR1 KGHSH and CDR2 LQKENI. The germline V and J ends were trimmed by 3 bases and 10 bases, with 30 bases remaining between them. The CDR3 region has the DNA TGTGCCAGCTCACCTTTGAACGGGGGCGCTTCTTCTGATGCCGTCTACACCTTC. Protein: CASSPLNGGASSDAVYTF.

The sample holds a few counts of this clonotype. The rearrangement links TRBV10-3 to TRBJ2-2; D not certain. CDR3 length equals 12 residues. CDR1 is ENHRY, CDR2 SYGVKD, per germline. V gave up 3 bases and J gave up 2 bases, with 1 base separating them. The CDR3 bases are TGTGCCATCAGTGAAAACACCGGGGAGCTGTTTTTT. Its translation is CAISENTGELFF.

The V gene is TRBV20-1, the J gene TRBJ2-5; D remains ambiguous. V was pared by 0 bases and J by 4 bases, with 9 bases between. The CDR3 contains 13 residues. Germline V CDR1 and CDR2: DFQATT, SNEGSKA (reference sequence). The chain's CDR3 is CSARDQLGETQYF. CDR3 nucleotide sequence: TGCAGTGCTAGAGACCAATTGGGAGAGACCCAGTACTTC.

This clonotype showed up just a few times. This chain connects TRBV6-2 or TRBV6-3 to TRBJ2-7, with D possibly TRBD2 on 6 matching bases. In germline, CDR1 is MNHEY, CDR2 SVGEGT. V was pared by 2 bases and J by 3 bases, with 11 bases between. CDR3 size: 14 residues. CDR3 region: CASSYLAGSYEQYF. CDR3 nucleotide sequence: TGTGCCAGCAGTTACCTCGCGGGGAGCTACGAGCAGTACTTC.

The V gene is TRBV4-1, the J gene TRBJ1-1; D ambiguous. Trimming removed 1 base from V and 3 bases from J, with 6 bases in between. Germline CDR1 reads MGHRA; CDR2 reads YSYEKL. The CDR3 covers 13 residues. DNA of the CDR3: TGCGCCAGCAGCCAAGCGCCCTACACTGAAGCTTTCTTT. Translated: CASSQAPYTEAFF.

In this sample, this clonotype turned up a few times. The chain combines TRBV20-1 with TRBJ2-7; 15 bases are shared with TRBD2. The length of the CDR3 is 18 residues. From germline, CDR1 is DFQATT and CDR2 SNEGSKA (reference sequence). V was pared by 0 bases and J by 4 bases, with 10 bases of the junction left unmatched. The DNA for the CDR3 is TGCAGTGCTAGAGATGGGCGGACTAGCGGGAGGGCCTCTTACGAGCAGTACTTC. Amino acid sequence: CSARDGRTSGRASYEQYF.

This clonotype was detected many times. V and J are TRBV7-2 and TRBJ2-2; TRBD1 aligns across 9 bases. The CDR3 runs to 14 residues. CDR1 is SGHTA and CDR2 is FQGNSA in the germline V gene. Trimming took 5 bases from V and 3 from J; bases not matched to a gene: 1. The CDR3 loop reads CASSRTGDTGELFF. The CDR3 nucleotides are TGTGCCAGCAGCCGGACAGGGGACACCGGGGAGCTGTTTTTT. The entire variable domain, with the rest obtained from reference TRBV7-2 and TRBJ2-2, is as follows: GAGVSQSPSNKVTEKGKDVELRCDPISGHTALYWYRQSLGQGLEFLIYFQGNSAPDKSGLPSDRFSAERTGGSVSTLTIQRTQQEDSAVYLCASSRTGDTGELFFGEGSRLTVL.

This clonotype was observed a few times. J is TRBJ2-1 and V is TRBV29-1, with TRBD2 identical over 13 bases. The CDR3 sequence is 15 residues long. With V trimmed by 4 bases and J by 7 bases, 7 bases remained unmatched. Germline lookup yields CDR1 SQVTM and CDR2 ANQGSEA. The CDR3 DNA follows: TGCAGCGTTGCTGACGGGACTAGCGGGATAAATGAGCAGTTCTTC. Translating gives CSVADGTSGINEQFF.

In its sample, this clonotype was seen many times. The chain employs TRBV11-2 and TRBJ1-1, with D tentatively TRBD1 (6 bases). The CDR3 is made up of 15 amino acids. Germline V gene data show CDR1 as SGHAT and CDR2 as FQNNGV. Trimming stripped 2 bases from V and 7 bases from J, with 17 bases between. The CDR3 reads CASSLPGSGAGEAFF. The CDR3 region has the DNA TGTGCCAGCAGCTTACCGGGGTCAGGGGCCGGTGAAGCTTTCTTT.

This clonotype came up a few times. One junction end does not reproduce the germline sequence, and a read error may be involved. J is TRBJ2-1 and V is TRBV27; D possibly matches TRBD1 or TRBD2 (5 bases each). The germline gives CDR1 MNHEY, CDR2 SMNVEV (reference sequence). The CDR3 is 14 amino acids. DNA of the CDR3: TGTGCCAGCAGCCGGGACCTATGGAACAATGAGCAGTCCTTC. Translated: CASSRDLWNNEQSF.

This clonotype occurred many times. The chain's CDR3 is CASSSRNTGELFF. CDR3 bases: TGTGCCAGCAGCTCTAGGAACACCGGGGAGCTGTTTTTT. The chain recombines TRBV11-2 with TRBJ2-2, with no clear D. The germline gives CDR1 SGHAT, CDR2 FQNNGV. Trimming left V 4 bases short and J 1 base short, with 4 bases between. This CDR3 comprises 13 residues.

The rearrangement links TRBV7-6 to TRBJ2-2; 10 bases fit TRBD1. After removal of 1 base from V and 4 bases from J, the junction contained 3 bases not matched to a gene. Germline V lookup: CDR1 SGHVS, CDR2 FNYEAQ. The CDR3 has 16 amino acids. CDR3 loop: CASSLGGQGRTGELFF. The CDR3 DNA reads TGTGCCAGCAGCTTAGGGGGACAGGGGCGCACCGGGGAGCTGTTTTTT.

This clonotype was detected only a few times. This chain uses TRBV7-8 with TRBJ2-7; D ambiguous. This CDR3 is built from 13 residues. The V and J ends lost 6 bases and 0 bases respectively, with 9 bases between them. Germline V gives CDR1 SGHVS, CDR2 FQNEAQ. CDR3: CASRSGFSYEQYF. In DNA, the CDR3 is TGTGCCAGCAGGTCCGGTTTCTCCTACGAGCAGTACTTC.

This clonotype was counted at least ten times. V gene TRBV20-1 combines with J gene TRBJ2-1; D is ambiguous. Germline assignment: CDR1 DFQATT and CDR2 SNEGSKA (reference sequence). The CDR3 is made up of 15 amino acids. The V and J ends lost 0 bases and 0 bases respectively, with 9 bases between them. The CDR3 DNA reads as TGCAGTGCTAGAGATTATAGGGACTCCTACAATGAGCAGTTCTTC. Translation gives CSARDYRDSYNEQFF.

Only a few counts were recorded for this clonotype. The chain has TRBV28 and TRBJ2-1; tentative D call: TRBD2 (6 bases). Germline CDR1 MDHEN, CDR2 SYDVKM. Trimming removed 4 bases from V and 5 bases from J, with 15 bases in between. CDR3 size: 15 residues. CDR3 sequence reads: CASSSYQGLNNEQFF. The CDR3 nucleotides read TGTGCCAGCAGTTCGTACCAGGGACTTAACAATGAGCAGTTCTTC.

V usage is TRBV7-8 and J usage is TRBJ1-3; no clear D gene. Trimming pared 2 bases from V and 0 bases from J, leaving 14 bases between. This CDR3 has 17 amino acids. Germline assignment: CDR1 SGHVS and CDR2 FQNEAQ. The CDR3 here is CASSLYPQPNSGNTIYF. The CDR3 DNA reads TGTGCCAGCAGCTTATATCCCCAACCCAACTCTGGAAACACCATATATTTT.

This clonotype was seen ten or more times. The chain carries TRBV28 and TRBJ2-5, with TRBD1 identical over 8 bases. V lost 2 bases and J lost 5; bases outside the gene matches: 7. This CDR3 is built from 15 residues. Germline CDR1 and CDR2: MDHEN and SYDVKM. This CDR3 is CASSLQGAVYETQYF. The CDR3 DNA is TGTGCCAGCAGTTTACAGGGGGCGGTCTATGAGACCCAGTACTTC. The full variable domain, its missing parts supplied by reference TRBV28 and TRBJ2-5, is DVKVTQSSRYLVKRTGEKVFLECVQDMDHENMFWYRQDPGLGLRLIYFSYDVKMKEKGDIPEGYSVSREKKERFSLILESASTNQTSMYLCASSLQGAVYETQYFGPGTRLLVL.

J is TRBJ2-5 and V is TRBV6-1, with 11 bases identical to TRBD2. Germline CDR1 reads MNHNS; CDR2 reads SASEGT. J lost 5 bases, V lost 5 bases, and 10 bases had no gene match. This CDR3 region has 16 residues. The CDR3 reads CASSTIAGGPGETQYF. In nucleotides, the CDR3 is TGTGCCAGCAGTACAATAGCGGGAGGGCCCGGCGAGACCCAGTACTTC.

This clonotype was seen more than once but under ten times. The chain links TRBV5-1 to TRBJ1-1; D may be TRBD1 (5 bases). Germline V CDR1 and CDR2: SGHRS, YFSETQ. CDR3 length equals 15 residues. Trimming removed 3 bases from V and 3 bases from J, with 15 bases in between. The CDR3 here is CASSWNTGGDTEAFF. The CDR3 nucleotides read TGCGCCAGCAGCTGGAACACGGGGGGGGACACTGAAGCTTTCTTT.

This clonotype was detected many times. The rearrangement links TRBV20-1 to TRBJ1-1; D not certain. The V gene lost 7 bases and the J gene lost 1 base, with 10 bases spanning the gap. This CDR3 region has 12 residues. Germline CDR1 reads DFQATT; CDR2 reads SNEGSKA (reference sequence). The CDR3 DNA follows: TGCAGTGTTTTTGGACGGAACACTGAAGCTTTCTTT. Its protein is CSVFGRNTEAFF.

The chain recombines TRBV27 with TRBJ1-6; 8 bases agree with TRBD1. V lost 5 bases, J lost 5 bases, and 8 bases stayed unmatched. The CDR3 extends over 16 amino acids. Germline V gene sequence: CDR1 MNHEY, CDR2 SMNVEV (reference sequence). The CDR3 nucleotides read TGTGCCAGCAGTGGAACAGACAGGGGAGATAATTCACCCCTCCACTTT. Translated: CASSGTDRGDNSPLHF.

This clonotype was picked up many times. The chain couples TRBV28 to TRBJ1-2; D is possibly TRBD1 (5 bases). Germline CDR1 is MDHEN and CDR2 is SYDVKM. V lost 3 bases to trimming and J lost 7 bases, with 12 bases between them. This CDR3 contains 13 residues. The CDR3 sequence is CASSFQGVVGYTF. CDR3 DNA: TGTGCCAGCAGTTTCCAGGGAGTGGTTGGCTACACCTTC.

This clonotype was detected many times. V usage is TRBV30 and J usage is TRBJ1-2, with D uncertain. V shed 1 base and J shed 0 bases, with 9 bases lying between them. Germline V gene sequence: CDR1 GTSNPN, CDR2 SVGIG (reference sequence). This CDR3 has 14 amino acids. Written as DNA, the CDR3 is TGTGCCTGGAGTGCCAGCGCTACTAACTATGGCTACACCTTC. Translating gives CAWSASATNYGYTF.

This clonotype showed up many times. The chain combines TRBV11-2 with TRBJ2-7; the D is unclear. CDR1 SGHAT and CDR2 FQNNGV come from the germline V gene. The CDR3 sequence is 13 residues long. V lost 3 bases to trimming and J lost 5 bases, with 11 bases between them. The CDR3 DNA follows: TGTGCCAGCAGCTTGGCCCCGCGTGACGAGCAGTACTTC. Residues: CASSLAPRDEQYF.

At least ten counts were recorded for this clonotype. Here the CDR3 reads CASRSGRGREKLFF. As DNA, the CDR3 is TGTGCCAGCAGGTCGGGCAGGGGGCGTGAAAAACTGTTTTTT. The V gene is TRBV6-1, the J gene TRBJ1-4; 8 bases match TRBD1. J was trimmed by 7 bases and V by 6 bases; bases with no gene match: 7. The length of the CDR3 is 14 residues. Germline CDR1 reads MNHNS; CDR2 reads SASEGT.

This clonotype was seen at least ten times. This chain connects TRBV18 to TRBJ1-2; D call uncertain. CDR3 size: 15 residues. Germline assignment: CDR1 KGHSH and CDR2 LQKENI. V lost 3 bases and J lost 2, with 13 bases in between. CDR3 nucleotide sequence: TGTGCCAGCTCACCGGCTTCTAACAAGAACTATGGCTACACCTTC. Protein product: CASSPASNKNYGYTF.

The chain recombines TRBV20-1 with TRBJ2-7, with a possible D match to TRBD1 (6 bases). The V end lost 5 bases, the J end lost 4 bases, and 12 bases lay between the germline ends. The CDR3 loop spans 12 amino acids. CDR1 DFQATT and CDR2 SNEGSKA come from the germline V gene (reference sequence). Here the CDR3 reads CSADQGMYEQYF. CDR3 coding DNA: TGCAGTGCTGATCAGGGGATGTACGAGCAGTACTTC.

Points on this clonotype: One end of the junction varies from germline; a read error may be responsible. This rearrangement joins TRBV11-2 to TRBJ2-5; D remains unclear. This CDR3 spans 13 amino acids. Per the germline V gene, CDR1 is SGHAT and CDR2 is FQNNGV. The DNA of the CDR3 is TGTACCAGCACTGCGCTCCCTCAAGAGACCCAGTACTTC. Protein product: CTSTALPQETQYF. The whole variable domain, filled in from reference TRBV11-2 and TRBJ2-5, reads EAGVAQSPRYKIIEKRQSVAFWCNPISGHATLYWYQQILGQGPKLLIQFQNNGVVDDSQLPKDRFSAERLKGVDSTLKIQPAKLEDSAVYLCTSTALPQETQYFGPGTRLLVL.

As for this clonotype: A much larger clone lies a single base off, so this may be a read error. This chain joins TRBV28 and TRBJ2-5; 7 nucleotides line up with TRBD1. The trim removed 4 bases at V and 4 bases at J, leaving 6 bases unmatched. This CDR3 spans 14 amino acids. Per the germline V gene, CDR1 is MDHEN and CDR2 is SYDVKM. CDR3: CASSSERGRETQYF. The DNA for the CDR3 is TGTGCCAGCAGTTCAGAGAGGGGGCGAGAGACCCAGTACTTC.

This clonotype was recorded at least ten times. The J gene is TRBJ1-2, the V gene TRBV20-1, with D possibly being TRBD1 (6 bases). The germline CDR1 and CDR2 sequences are DFQATT and SNEGSKA (reference sequence). CDR3 length equals 15 residues. The V and J ends lost 2 bases and 5 bases respectively, with 18 bases between them. This CDR3 reads CSARPKGQGIYGYTF. In DNA, the CDR3 is TGCAGTGCTAGACCTAAGGGACAAGGGATATATGGCTACACCTTC.

Many counts were recorded for this clonotype. The chain uses TRBV12-3 or TRBV12-4 and TRBJ1-5; possible D gene TRBD1, 5 bases. V lost 2 bases to trimming and J lost 7 bases, with 15 bases between them. There are 15 residues in the CDR3. CDR3 amino acids: CASSLKWGSGQPQHF. CDR3 nucleotide sequence: TGTGCCAGCAGTTTAAAATGGGGTTCAGGGCAGCCCCAGCATTTT.

The chain links TRBV5-1 to TRBJ2-1, with 9 bases identical to TRBD1. The germline CDR1 and CDR2 sequences are SGHRS and YFSETQ. The V gene end was trimmed by 5 bases and the J gene end by 7 bases; junction bases not matched to a gene: 10. The CDR3 has 15 residues. CDR3 sequence reads: CASSHRGPGENEQFF. Written as DNA, the CDR3 is TGCGCCAGCAGTCACAGGGGGCCGGGTGAAAATGAGCAGTTCTTC.